This T cell receptor beta chain was identified during a study of T-cell memory formation after mild COVID-19 (dated by TCRdb to about 2021). Background for the entire study: TCR sequence clusters from the two donors were found to be largely donor specific. The cohort comprised two young, previously healthy adult volunteers, one female and one male. In two donors, T-cell clones that expanded and contracted after mild COVID-19 were followed by sequencing TCRalpha and TCRbeta repertoires longitudinally. The investigation overall reported the following: Balanced CD4/CD8 phenotypes were observed for clones contracting from day 15 to 85, whereas a bias towards CD4+ was observed for a second wave of clones expanding from day 15 to 37. The detection of some responding clones in pre-infection memory suggests that pre-existing cross-reactive memory T cells joined the SARS-CoV-2 response. Contracting CD4+ clones appeared mostly in the CM and EM memory subsets, whereas CD8+ clones were enriched in EMRA. The study included only a couple of mild cases, and larger cohorts that include severe cases with pre-infection samples were judged to be necessary. Whether the second-wave clones peaking on day 37 were SARS-CoV-2 specific was not confirmed.

Sequenced using an Illumina NovaSeq 6000. cDNA libraries for TCRalpha and TCRbeta were prepared by 5'RACE using constant-segment primers, with sample barcodes and unique molecular identifiers added. Trizol reagent was used to extract RNA from every sample. Amplification of the libraries took two PCR steps, and the second step added a second sample barcode plus Illumina TruSeq adapters. Sequencing of libraries was performed on an Illumina NovaSeq with 2 x 150 bp paired-end reads. In the authors' own workflow: Reads were demultiplexed and collapsed into UMI-guided consensus sequences with migec v1.2.7. Using mixcr v2.1.11, UMI consensuses were aligned to TRA and TRB V and J templates and then assembled into clonotypes. Expanded or contracted clonotypes were those called significant by both edgeR and NoisET, with noise models trained on biological replicates. edgeR calls used a false discovery rate-adjusted p below 0.01 and a log2 fold-change threshold of 1. As an exploratory analysis of dynamics, PCA with hierarchical clustering was applied to max-normalized trajectories of the 1000 most abundant clonotypes. Each responding clone was given a CD4 or CD8 phenotype based on the CD4+ and CD8+ repertoires, which had been sequenced separately. The raw public reads went through TCRdb reprocessing: fastp at Q25, MiXCR clone calling, in-frame beta chains kept. CDR3 protein duplicates are merged, each entry listing the most common genes and DNA. The V and J calls here are based on TCRdb, not the publication. This sample is represented by around 300,000 distinct CDR3 sequences; 15% to 20% of them were singletons. 21% of the sample is taken by the ten largest.

The CDR3 sequence holds 13 residues, the cysteine and phenylalanine included. The read is trimmed to its CDR3 DNA, 39 bases read in frame from base 1. V sheds 5 bases and J sheds 8 bases, leaving 13 bases between their ends. CDR1 and CDR2, per the germline V gene, are SNHLY and FYNNEI. Ficoll-Paque density gradient centrifugation was used to isolate PBMCs. On this clonotype: There is no known antigen for this receptor. No much larger clonotype is one base removed from it; base qualities were not supplied.

This sequence originates from a man younger than 35 who had mild COVID-19 (a few samples of this study predate the infection). The sample titles of this study are shuffled in the database, so cell type and time point are left out; the donor was told from shared clones. Source material: PBMCs or a T cell subset sorted from them (not recorded which). This chain joins TRBV2 to TRBJ2-1, with no confident D gene call. The CDR3 has the sequence CASSPKLTYEQFF. At the DNA level, the sequence is TGTGCCAGCAGTCCCAAGTTAACGTATGAGCAGTTCTTC.